This note documents a single TCR beta chain sequence. A second 7 to 11 cycle PCR used barcoded and J-beta primers. TCRdb used MiXCR to reprocess the 5' RACE reads, holding one entry per CDR3 protein. This table holds some 290,000 distinct CDR3 sequences, 25% to 30% found once. Those donating, healthy Caucasian individuals from Russia, were aged roughly 6 to 100. The sample is drawn from a study of blood T cells in healthy people across ages. The length of the CDR3 is 15 residues. Looked up from germline, CDR1 is DFQATT and CDR2 is SNEGSKA (reference sequence). V lost 5 bases and J 0 bases, leaving 14 bases between the germline ends.

Sequencing was carried out using blood. This receptor was taken from a woman in her sixties or seventies in good health. J is TRBJ1-5 and V is TRBV20-1, with D possibly TRBD1 on 6 matching bases. This chain's CDR3 is CSALTKGVSNQPQHF. The DNA for the CDR3 is TGCAGTGCTCTCACTAAGGGGGTTAGCAATCAGCCCCAGCATTTT.